The present TCR beta chain was sequenced within a study of blood T cell repertoires in COVID-19. In the original workflow: Reference gene primers were amplified, and this amplification served to estimate nucleated cell counts. The data were produced by immunoSEQ multiplex PCR, yet TCRdb's version contains in-frame clones alone and is incomplete. For V, J and clone size, that table is used; D and trimming come from the DNA. The table has 60,000 to 80,000 clones, approximately 88% seen once. CDR1 is SGHNT and CDR2 is YYREEE in the germline V gene (reference sequence). This CDR3 has 15 residues. V was cut by 4 bases and J by 4 bases, with 17 bases left in between.

The clonotype comes from a man aged 45 to 65 with active COVID-19. The chain employs TRBV5-4 and TRBJ1-2, with D possibly matching TRBD1 (5 bases). The sequenced material came from peripheral blood. In DNA, the CDR3 is TGTGCCAGCAGCCCCGAGGTGGGGCAGTCCTATGGCTACACCTTC. Translation: CASSPEVGQSYGYTF.